This TCR beta chain was sequenced during a study of blood T cell repertoires in COVID-19. How the authors handled the data: By means of reference gene primer amplification, nucleated cell counts were estimated. Using immunoSEQ multiplex PCR, the repertoire was profiled, and TCRdb retains in-frame clones only, with some absent. V and J calls and clone size are given by that table; D and trimming were obtained from the DNA. The sample records 200,000 to 250,000 clones, less than 90% being singletons. CDR3 length equals 15 residues. V shed 8 bases and J shed 6 bases, with 20 bases lying between them. Germline CDR1 reads SEHNR; CDR2 reads FQNEAQ (reference sequence). This clone is termed medium-sized. Participant age was about 18 to 89 years, and participants resided in roughly 25 US areas. Clinical history as reported by participants underpinned cohort assignment.

The chain joins TRBV7-9 to TRBJ2-1, with a tentative D call TRBD2 (6 bases). This TCR was recovered from a woman aged 40 to 55 who had recovered from COVID-19. The sample taken for sequencing was PBMCs or T cells enriched from blood (not recorded which). The CDR3, as DNA: TGTGCCAGCGGACCTATGGCGGGAAAATTCAATGAGCAGTTCTTC. It encodes CASGPMAGKFNEQFF.